This T cell receptor (beta chain) was captured in a study of shared clonotypes between healthy human individuals. As for this clone: Its antigen is undetermined.

This CDR3 has 14 residues. Looked up from germline, CDR1 is SGHDN and CDR2 is FVKESK. The genomic DNA of each subset was split evenly across several immunoSEQ plates. Each replicate PCR on the sorted subsets used approximately 200 ng DNA (about 30,000 T cell genomes). TCRdb keeps only in-frame clones here, not all; method: immunoSEQ multiplex PCR. The repertoire has 2.5 million or so clones, around 90% of them found once; the top ten carry roughly 0.14%. CD4+ cells were split into CD45RA+ naive and CD45RA-negative memory subsets. Overall study findings and caveats: The four-donor shared clonotypes exceeded non-shared clonotypes in generation probability, with non-shared ones scoring lower.

The rearrangement joins TRBV14 to TRBJ2-6; D ambiguous. The sample was naive CD4+ T cells sorted from blood. Specified subset: CD45RA+ positively selected. The sequence was obtained from a man aged 18-30 years in good health. CDR3 amino acids: CAGAANSGANVLTF. CDR3 bases: TGTGCGGGCGCCGCGAACTCTGGGGCCAACGTCCTGACTTTC.